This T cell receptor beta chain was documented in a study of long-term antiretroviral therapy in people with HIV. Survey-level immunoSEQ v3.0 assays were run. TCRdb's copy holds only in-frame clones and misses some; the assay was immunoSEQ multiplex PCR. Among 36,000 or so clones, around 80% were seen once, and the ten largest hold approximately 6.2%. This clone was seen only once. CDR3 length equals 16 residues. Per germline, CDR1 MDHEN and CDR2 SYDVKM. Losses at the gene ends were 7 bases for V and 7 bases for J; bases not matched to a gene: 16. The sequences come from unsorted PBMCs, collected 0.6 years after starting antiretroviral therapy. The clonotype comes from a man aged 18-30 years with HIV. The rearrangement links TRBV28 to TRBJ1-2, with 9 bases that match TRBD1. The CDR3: CASTTSSGQGWGGYTF. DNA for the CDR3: TGTGCCAGCACCACATCCTCGGGACAGGGTTGGGGTGGCTACACCTTC.